This TCR beta chain was documented in a study of T cells in Graves' hyperthyroidism and ophthalmopathy. Study-level points and caveats: Median prediction lead before ophthalmopathy onset was 6.5 months with the model. From stable hyperthyroidism, ophthalmopathy was set apart by a 13 V-J model.

The V and J ends lost 2 bases and 6 bases, in that order; junction bases with no gene match: 4. This CDR3 contains 14 residues. Germline V CDR1 and CDR2: SGHVS, FQNEAQ. RNA transcripts yielded amplified TCR beta CDR3 regions. The HTBI primer set was used in a first-round RT-PCR of the TCR CDR3. MiXCR, applied by TCRdb to the multiplex PCR reads, yields one record per CDR3 protein. The sample lists around 610,000 distinct CDR3 sequences, roughly 14% occurring once. Ophthalmopathy cases met thresholds of Clinical Activity Score at least 3, NOSPECS grade at least 4 and duration under 3 months. Diagnoses rested on clinical symptoms, serum thyroxine and TRAb, thyroid ultrasound and orbital computed tomography. A word on this clonotype: The antigen is unknown.

The sequencing input was blood. The clonotype comes from a woman aged 40 to 55 with Graves' ophthalmopathy. The chain joins TRBV7-8 to TRBJ2-3, with TRBD1 matching over 8 bases. CDR3 loop: CASSLSQGADTQYF. In nucleotides, the CDR3 is TGTGCCAGCAGCTTAAGTCAGGGGGCGGATACGCAGTATTTT.